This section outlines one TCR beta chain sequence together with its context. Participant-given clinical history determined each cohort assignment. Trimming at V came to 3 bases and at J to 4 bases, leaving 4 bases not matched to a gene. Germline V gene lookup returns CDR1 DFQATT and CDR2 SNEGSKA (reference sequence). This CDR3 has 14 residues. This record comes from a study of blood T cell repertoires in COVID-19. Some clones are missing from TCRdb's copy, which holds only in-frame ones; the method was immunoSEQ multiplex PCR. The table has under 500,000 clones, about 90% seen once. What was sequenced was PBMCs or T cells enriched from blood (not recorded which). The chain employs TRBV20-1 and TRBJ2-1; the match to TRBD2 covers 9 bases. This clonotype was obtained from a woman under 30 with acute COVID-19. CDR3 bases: TGCAGTGCTAGTCCTCTAGCGGGGTACAATGAGCAGTTCTTC. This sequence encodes CSASPLAGYNEQFF.